The sequence of this T cell receptor beta chain was determined in a study of blood T cell repertoires in COVID-19. About the study: The samples span acute and convalescent COVID-19 from the United States, Italy and Spain. PBMCs, B-cell-depleted T cells, or T cells provided the cDNA or gDNA that made up the material.

The germline CDR1 and CDR2 sequences are MNHEY and SVGAGI. The CDR3 consists of 16 residues. Trimming at V came to 2 bases and at J to 5 bases, leaving 9 bases not matched to a gene. In the source study's methods: For nucleated cells, counts were estimated from reference gene primer amplification. Sequencing was performed with immunoSEQ multiplex PCR; in TCRdb, only in-frame clones are kept and a portion is missing. V, J and clone size are those of that table, while D and trimming were read from the DNA. The table shows about 73,000 clones, with about 92% occurring only once. The chain recombines TRBV6-5 with TRBJ2-5, with 9 positions matching TRBD1. Sequences were obtained from peripheral blood. This TCR came from a woman at least 80 years old with active or convalescent COVID-19. Here the CDR3 DNA reads TGTGCCAGCAGTTACCCGACGGACAGGGGCGATGAGACCCAGTACTTC. Its translation: CASSYPTDRGDETQYF.